The 8 T cell receptor beta chains below come from one sample, sequenced in a study of T cell changes during pregnancy in multiple sclerosis. Sequencing was performed with immunoSEQ multiplex PCR; in TCRdb, only in-frame clones are kept and a portion is missing. The profile shows approximately 50,000 clones, 85% to 95% of them singletons. The sequences come from CD4+ T cells from peripheral blood mononuclear cells, collected after pregnancy. The receptors here all came from a female donor in good health, enrolled as a control in a pregnancy study.

The chain uses TRBV19 and TRBJ1-5, with D hard to call. This CDR3 is built from 13 residues. Germline values: CDR1 LNHDA, CDR2 SQIVND (reference sequence). V was clipped by 7 bases and J by 9 bases, with 16 bases between them. Here the CDR3 DNA reads TGTGCCAGTACAAATATGAATGAGCGGCCCCAGCATTTT. Protein: CASTNMNERPQHF.

The table lists this clone with a few counts. The rearrangement links TRBV5-6 to TRBJ2-5, with TRBD2 matching 9 bases. CDR3 length: 14 residues. Germline assignment: CDR1 SGHDT and CDR2 YYEEEE. Trimming took 2 bases from V and 6 from J; bases not matched to a gene: 5. The CDR3 protein is CASSFAGGRKTQYF. The CDR3 bases are TGTGCCAGCAGCTTCGCGGGGGGGCGGAAGACCCAGTACTTC.

The gene calls are TRBV27 and TRBJ2-7; 9 bases match TRBD1. Germline CDR1 MNHEY, CDR2 SMNVEV (reference sequence). J lost 12 bases, V lost 6 bases, and 21 bases had no gene match. This CDR3 has 16 residues. The CDR3, as DNA: TGTGCCAGCAGATCACAGGGGGCAGGGATATATCGTCAACTGTACTTC. Residues: CASRSQGAGIYRQLYF.

The rearrangement links TRBV10-3 to TRBJ2-1; TRBD2 agrees at 14 bases. The V gene end was trimmed by 6 bases and the J gene end by 7 bases; junction bases not matched to a gene: 14. This CDR3 comprises 18 residues. In germline, CDR1 is ENHRY, CDR2 SYGVKD. CDR3 region: CAIRPYRLAGGTGNEQFF. Here the CDR3 DNA reads TGTGCCATCAGGCCGTACAGACTAGCGGGGGGGACGGGTAATGAGCAGTTCTTC.

This clone has only one observation. This chain joins TRBV19 and TRBJ2-7; tentatively, D is TRBD2 (6 bases). V lost 3 bases and J 3 bases, leaving 15 bases between the germline ends. There are 15 residues in the CDR3. Germline loops: CDR1 LNHDA, CDR2 SQIVND (reference sequence). In DNA, the CDR3 is TGTGCCAGTAGTATGGGCGGGGAGCCCGTCTACGAGCAGTACTTC. The encoded protein is CASSMGGEPVYEQYF.

This clone was counted once. The chain couples TRBV5-6 to TRBJ2-1; TRBD2 might be the D (5 bases). CDR1 and CDR2 from the germline V gene are SGHDT and YYEEEE. The V end lost 4 bases, the J end lost 6 bases, and 17 bases lay between the germline ends. The CDR3 has 15 amino acids. The DNA for the CDR3 is TGTGCCAGCAGCAGTACTAGATTTTCGGGCAATGAGCAGTTCTTC. The encoded protein is CASSSTRFSGNEQFF.

CDR3 sequence reads: CASSLQATSTDTQYF. CDR3 bases: TGTGCCAGCAGTTTGCAGGCAACTAGCACAGATACGCAGTATTTT. J is TRBJ2-3 and V is TRBV28, with D hard to call. CDR3 length: 15 amino acids. In germline, CDR1 is MDHEN, CDR2 SYDVKM. Deletions cut 3 bases from V and 0 bases from J, with 10 bases between.

The V call is TRBV29-1, the J call TRBJ2-5, with TRBD2 matching over 15 bases. With V trimmed by 6 bases and J by 1 base, 9 bases remained unmatched. Germline loops: CDR1 SQVTM, CDR2 ANQGSEA. The CDR3 runs 17 residues. This chain's CDR3 is CSVNGLAGGGPQETQYF. CDR3 in DNA: TGCAGCGTGAACGGACTAGCGGGAGGGGGGCCCCAAGAGACCCAGTACTTC. Variable domain in full (rest from reference TRBV29-1 and TRBJ2-5): SAVISQKPSRDICQRGTSLTIQCQVDSQVTMMFWYRQQPGQSLTLIATANQGSEATYESGFVIDKFPISRPNLTFSTLTVSNMSPEDSSIYLCSVNGLAGGGPQETQYFGPGTRLLVL.